The 20 T cell receptor beta chains presented below share a single source sample, sequenced in a study of shared clonotypes between healthy human individuals (dated by TCRdb to 2018 to 2020). The library was prepared using the immunoSEQ multiplex PCR assay. Entries here come from immuneACCESS through TCRdb and include only in-frame sequences with V and J called. Some clones fail to appear in such tables; in the studies checked, an unresolved V gene covers under half of the shortfall, and the cause of the remainder is unknown. The sample contains some 2.3 million clones, approximately 93% of them found a single time. Of the sample, under 0.45% is held by the ten largest clones. The sequenced material came from naive CD4+ T cells from PBMCs. The sample's cell subset or site label, in plain terms: CD45RA+ positively selected. The receptors were sampled from a man between 18 and 35 years old in good health. Some clones in this sample may be carry-over from other donors' samples.

V usage is TRBV21-1 and J usage is TRBJ1-2. TRBV21-1 is classified as a pseudogene. The CDR3 runs to 12 residues. The CDR3 region is CASSKGRRGYTF. As DNA, the CDR3 is TGTGCCAGCAGCAAAGGAAGGCGGGGCTACACCTTC.

V is TRBV7-9 and J is TRBJ1-4, with D perhaps TRBD1 (6 bases). Germline V lookup: CDR1 SEHNR, CDR2 FQNEAQ (reference sequence). The ends were cut back, 3 bases at V and 5 bases at J, with 16 bases in the middle. The CDR3 length is 16 residues. CDR3 residues: CASSLGTGRPNEKLFF. The CDR3 nucleotides read TGTGCCAGCAGCTTGGGTACAGGGAGGCCAAATGAAAAACTGTTTTTT.

On this clone itself: The same CDR3 also results from other DNA sequences found in this sample. The CDR3 sequence: CASSLGLAGINEQFF. For the CDR3, the DNA is TGTGCCAGCAGCCTAGGACTAGCGGGAATCAATGAGCAGTTCTTC. V gene TRBV7-8 combines with J gene TRBJ2-1, with TRBD2 matching 12 bases. With 5 bases clipped from V and 6 bases from J, the junction kept 5 bases outside the gene matches. The germline CDR1 and CDR2 sequences are SGHVS and FQNEAQ. This CDR3 has 15 residues.

The chain links TRBV6-1 to TRBJ2-5; the match to TRBD1 covers 9 bases. CDR3 length: 15 amino acids. Trimming cost V 6 bases and J 6 bases; bases outside gene matches: 11. Germline V lookup: CDR1 MNHNS, CDR2 SASEGT. The CDR3 is CASRRGQGVWKTQYF. CDR3 bases: TGTGCCAGCAGGCGGGGACAGGGCGTGTGGAAGACCCAGTACTTC.

Details on this clone: Other DNA sequences in this sample translate to the same CDR3. The chain recombines TRBV28 with TRBJ2-7; 7 nucleotides align to TRBD1. Germline CDR1 MDHEN, CDR2 SYDVKM. The J segment lost 2 bases and the V segment lost 7 bases, leaving 5 bases of the junction unmatched. The CDR3 extends over 13 amino acids. CDR3 sequence: CASTPGQTYEQYF. Written as DNA, the CDR3 is TGTGCCAGCACCCCGGGACAGACCTACGAGCAGTACTTC. Full variable domain (rest looked up from reference TRBV28 and TRBJ2-7): DVKVTQSSRYLVKRTGEKVFLECVQDMDHENMFWYRQDPGLGLRLIYFSYDVKMKEKGDIPEGYSVSREKKERFSLILESASTNQTSMYLCASTPGQTYEQYFGPGTRLTVT.

As regards this clone: The same CDR3 arises from other DNA sequences in this sample as well. The V call is TRBV4-1, the J call TRBJ2-3; D is possibly TRBD2 (5 bases). V lost 1 base and J lost 0, with 8 bases in between. The CDR3 loop spans 15 amino acids. The germline gives CDR1 MGHRA, CDR2 YSYEKL. The CDR3 reads CASSQALASTDTQYF. In DNA, the CDR3 is TGCGCCAGCAGCCAAGCCCTAGCTAGCACAGATACGCAGTATTTT.

The genes are TRBV10-3 and TRBJ2-7; 8 bases match TRBD2. CDR3 length equals 15 residues. V lost 3 bases, J lost 0 bases, and 4 bases stayed unmatched. The germline gives CDR1 ENHRY, CDR2 SYGVKD. CDR3 loop: CAISEVGLVSYEQYF. Written as DNA, the CDR3 is TGTGCCATCAGTGAAGTGGGACTAGTCTCCTACGAGCAGTACTTC.

The chain combines TRBV5-1 with TRBJ1-1, with D possibly TRBD1 on 6 matching bases. CDR3 length equals 15 residues. Trimming stripped 0 bases from V and 1 base from J, with 10 bases between. The V gene's germline CDR1 is SGHRS and CDR2 YFSETQ. DNA of the CDR3: TGCGCCAGCAGCTTGGGGTCGGGGGCGAACACTGAAGCTTTCTTT. Translated: CASSLGSGANTEAFF.

This chain links TRBV27 with TRBJ2-5; D may be TRBD1 (5 bases). Germline assignment: CDR1 MNHEY and CDR2 SMNVEV (reference sequence). This CDR3 comprises 13 residues. The V end was cut by 3 bases, the J end by 5 bases, with 10 bases between. CDR3 region: CASSFSGYETQYF. DNA for the CDR3: TGTGCCAGCAGTTTCTCAGGGTACGAGACCCAGTACTTC.

This clone was recorded a few times. This rearrangement joins TRBV2 to TRBJ1-1, with D uncertain. Trimming left V 6 bases short and J 0 bases short, with 8 bases between. Germline V lookup: CDR1 SNHLY, CDR2 FYNNEI. The CDR3 loop spans 13 amino acids. As DNA, the CDR3 is TGTGCCAGCAGCTTCACAGTGAACACTGAAGCTTTCTTT. Translated: CASSFTVNTEAFF. The whole variable domain, filled in from reference TRBV2 and TRBJ1-1, reads EPEVTQTPSHQVTQMGQEVILRCVPISNHLYFYWYRQILGQKVEFLVSFYNNEISEKSEIFDDQFSVERPDGSNFTLKIRSTKLEDSAMYFCASSFTVNTEAFFGQGTRLTVV.

Of note for this clone: The same CDR3 is also encoded by other DNA sequences in this sample. This chain uses TRBV19 with TRBJ1-2; D is unclear. There are 13 residues in the CDR3. V lost 3 bases and J 4 bases, leaving 9 bases between the germline ends. Germline assignment: CDR1 LNHDA and CDR2 SQIVND (reference sequence). As DNA, the CDR3 is TGTGCCAGTAGTATGGGCAGAGTCTATGGCTACACCTTC. It yields the protein CASSMGRVYGYTF.

The V gene is TRBV5-1, the J gene TRBJ2-7, with 10 nucleotides matching TRBD2. CDR3 length: 15 amino acids. Germline V gene sequence: CDR1 SGHRS, CDR2 YFSETQ. Unmatched junction bases numbered 5, after V lost 2 bases and J lost 3 bases. The DNA for the CDR3 is TGCGCCAGCAGCTTCCTAGCGGGAGCTGGCTACGAGCAGTACTTC. This encodes CASSFLAGAGYEQYF.

The chain joins TRBV5-5 to TRBJ2-7, with D hard to call. The CDR3 has 15 amino acids. The germline V gene encodes CDR1 SGHKS and CDR2 YYEKEE (reference sequence). Trimming took off 0 bases at V and 5 bases at J, with 15 bases between the two ends. The CDR3 loop is CASSLVGLDSNEQYF. CDR3 DNA: TGTGCCAGCAGCTTGGTAGGTCTAGACTCGAACGAGCAGTACTTC.

The V call is TRBV28, the J call TRBJ1-5; D is ambiguous. Trimming cost V 0 bases and J 9 bases, with 12 bases left between them. The germline V gene has CDR1 MDHEN and CDR2 SYDVKM. The CDR3 has 14 residues. The DNA for the CDR3 is TGTGCCAGCAGTTTATGGGGCCCCCGTAGGCCCCAGCATTTT. This sequence encodes CASSLWGPRRPQHF. Complete variable domain (other parts from reference TRBV28 and TRBJ1-5): DVKVTQSSRYLVKRTGEKVFLECVQDMDHENMFWYRQDPGLGLRLIYFSYDVKMKEKGDIPEGYSVSREKKERFSLILESASTNQTSMYLCASSLWGPRRPQHFGDGTRLSIL.

This clone occurred a few times. V gene TRBV28 combines with J gene TRBJ1-4; the match to TRBD1 covers 8 bases. The CDR3 runs 12 residues. From germline, CDR1 is MDHEN and CDR2 SYDVKM. Trimming removed 10 bases from V and 6 bases from J; junction bases left unmatched: 4. CDR3 sequence (DNA): TGTGCCACCGGACAGGGTTATGAAAAACTGTTTTTT. This encodes CATGQGYEKLFF.

The V and J genes are TRBV5-4 and TRBJ1-1; D is perhaps TRBD1 (5 bases). Germline CDR1 and CDR2: SGHNT and YYREEE (reference sequence). CDR3 size: 13 residues. Trimming cost V 5 bases and J 4 bases, with 12 bases left between them. The CDR3 here is CASRAGGGTEAFF. CDR3 sequence (DNA): TGTGCCAGCAGGGCCGGGGGTGGCACTGAAGCTTTCTTT.

The chain has TRBV7-8 and TRBJ2-7; TRBD2 matches at 14 bases. Per germline, CDR1 SGHVS and CDR2 FQNEAQ. The CDR3 spans 16 residues. Trimming removed 4 bases from V and 5 bases from J; junction bases left unmatched: 7. The DNA of the CDR3 is TGTGCCAGCAGCTCCAGACTAGCGGGAGGGCCGAACGAGCAGTACTTC. This gives the protein CASSSRLAGGPNEQYF.

The chain carries TRBV28 and TRBJ2-7; TRBD2 agrees at 9 bases. After removal of 3 bases from V and 2 bases from J, the junction contained 5 bases not matched to a gene. CDR1 is MDHEN and CDR2 is SYDVKM in the germline V gene. This CDR3 comprises 15 residues. This CDR3 is CASSLEAGGPYEQYF. CDR3 bases: TGTGCCAGCAGTTTGGAGGCGGGAGGGCCCTACGAGCAGTACTTC.

The rearrangement links TRBV27 to TRBJ2-7, with TRBD1 matching over 7 bases. In germline, CDR1 is MNHEY, CDR2 SMNVEV (reference sequence). V shed 2 bases, J shed 1 base, and the junction held 8 bases outside the gene matches. The CDR3 is made up of 16 amino acids. CDR3 coding DNA: TGTGCCAGCAGTTTACAGGGGACAGTACCTTCCTACGAGCAGTACTTC. Protein product: CASSLQGTVPSYEQYF.

V gene TRBV5-1 combines with J gene TRBJ2-3; 12 bases line up with TRBD2. Trimming took 1 base from V and 0 from J; bases not matched to a gene: 9. The CDR3 length is 19 residues. In germline, CDR1 is SGHRS, CDR2 YFSETQ. The CDR3 nucleotides are TGCGCCAGCAGCTTGCCTAGCGGGAGGGCACTTATTAGCACAGATACGCAGTATTTT. Translation: CASSLPSGRALISTDTQYF.